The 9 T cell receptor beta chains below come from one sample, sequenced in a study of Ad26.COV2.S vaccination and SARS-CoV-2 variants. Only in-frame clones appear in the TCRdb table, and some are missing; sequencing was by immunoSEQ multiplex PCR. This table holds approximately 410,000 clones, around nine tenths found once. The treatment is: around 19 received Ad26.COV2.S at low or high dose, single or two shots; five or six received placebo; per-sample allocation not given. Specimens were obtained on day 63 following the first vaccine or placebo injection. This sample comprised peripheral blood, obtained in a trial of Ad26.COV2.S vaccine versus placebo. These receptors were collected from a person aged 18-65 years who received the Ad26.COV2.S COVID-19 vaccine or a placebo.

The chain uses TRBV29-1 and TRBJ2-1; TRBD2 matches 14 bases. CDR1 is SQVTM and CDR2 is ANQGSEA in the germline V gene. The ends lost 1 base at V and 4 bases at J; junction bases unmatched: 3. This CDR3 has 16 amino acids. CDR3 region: CSVEGLAGGPYNEQFF. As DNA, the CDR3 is TGCAGCGTTGAAGGACTAGCGGGGGGGCCGTACAATGAGCAGTTCTTC.

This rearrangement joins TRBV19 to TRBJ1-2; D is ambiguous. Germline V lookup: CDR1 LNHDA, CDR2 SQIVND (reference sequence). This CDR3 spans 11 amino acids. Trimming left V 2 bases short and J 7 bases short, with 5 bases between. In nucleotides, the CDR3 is TGTGCCAGTAGTATACCAAGTGGCTACACCTTC. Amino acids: CASSIPSGYTF.

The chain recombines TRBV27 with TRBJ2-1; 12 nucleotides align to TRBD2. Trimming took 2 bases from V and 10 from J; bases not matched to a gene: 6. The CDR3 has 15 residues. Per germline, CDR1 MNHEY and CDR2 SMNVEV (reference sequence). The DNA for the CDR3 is TGTGCCAGCAGTTTAGCTAGCGGGGGGGCCTGGGAGCAGTTCTTC. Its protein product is CASSLASGGAWEQFF.

CDR3 coding DNA: TGTGCCAGCAGTTACACCCGGACTAGAGCCACAGATACGCAGTATTTT. The encoded protein is CASSYTRTRATDTQYF. V usage is TRBV6-2 or TRBV6-3 and J usage is TRBJ2-3, with 7 bases identical to TRBD2. Per germline, CDR1 MNHEY and CDR2 SVGEGT. CDR3 length equals 16 residues. V shed 2 bases, J shed 2 bases, and the junction held 7 bases outside the gene matches.

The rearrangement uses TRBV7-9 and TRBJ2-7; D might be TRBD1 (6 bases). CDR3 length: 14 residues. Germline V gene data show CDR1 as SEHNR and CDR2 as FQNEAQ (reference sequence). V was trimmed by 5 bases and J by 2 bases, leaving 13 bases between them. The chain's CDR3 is CASSPPGHPYEQYF. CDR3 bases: TGTGCCAGCAGCCCACCGGGACACCCCTACGAGCAGTACTTC.

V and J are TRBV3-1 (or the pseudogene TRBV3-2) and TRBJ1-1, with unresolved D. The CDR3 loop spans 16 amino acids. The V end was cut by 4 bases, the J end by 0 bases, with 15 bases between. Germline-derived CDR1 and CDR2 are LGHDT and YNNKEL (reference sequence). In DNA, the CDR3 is TGTGCCAGCAGCCCACTCCGGGGAGGTATGAACACTGAAGCTTTCTTT. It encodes CASSPLRGGMNTEAFF.

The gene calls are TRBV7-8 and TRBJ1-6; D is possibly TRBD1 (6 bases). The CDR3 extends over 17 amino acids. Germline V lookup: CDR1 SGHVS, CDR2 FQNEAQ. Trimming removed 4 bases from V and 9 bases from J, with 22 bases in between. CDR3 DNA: TGTGCCAGCAGCTCGCGGACGGATCCTTGGGGGGCTTCACCCCTCCACTTT. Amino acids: CASSSRTDPWGASPLHF. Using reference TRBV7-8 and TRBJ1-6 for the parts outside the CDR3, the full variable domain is GAGVSQSPRYKVAKRGQDVALRCDPISGHVSLFWYQQALGQGPEFLTYFQNEAQLDKSGLPSDRFFAERPEGSVSTLKIQRTQQEDSAVYLCASSSRTDPWGASPLHFGNGTRLTVT.

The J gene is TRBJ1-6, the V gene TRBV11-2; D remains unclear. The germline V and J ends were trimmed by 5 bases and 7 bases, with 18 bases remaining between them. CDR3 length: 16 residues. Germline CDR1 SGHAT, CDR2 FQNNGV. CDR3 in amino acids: CASSPQAGVYNSPLHF. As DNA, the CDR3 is TGTGCCAGCAGCCCCCAAGCCGGGGTTTACAATTCACCCCTCCACTTT.

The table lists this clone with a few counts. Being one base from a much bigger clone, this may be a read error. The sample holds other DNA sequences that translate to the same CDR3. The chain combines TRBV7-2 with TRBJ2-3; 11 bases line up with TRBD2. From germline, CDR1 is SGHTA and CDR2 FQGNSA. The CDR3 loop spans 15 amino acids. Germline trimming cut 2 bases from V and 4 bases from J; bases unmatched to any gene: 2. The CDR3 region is CASSLLAGGPDTQYF. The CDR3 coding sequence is TGTGCCAGCAGCTTATTAGCGGGGGGGCCAGATACGCAGTATTTT.